The sequence of this T cell receptor (beta chain) was determined in a study of control samples from healthy donors and cancer patients. The table came from immunoSEQ multiplex PCR; TCRdb's copy has only in-frame clones and leaves some out. The repertoire includes around 75,000 clones, approximately 80% of them detected once, and over 25% sits in the top ten. The CDR3 consists of 14 residues. The germline V gene has CDR1 SGHTA and CDR2 FQGNSA. V shed 5 bases and J 1 base; nucleotides not matched to a gene: 2. Sequenced sample: blood. The TCR was taken from a man between 45 and 60 years old in good health. The V and J genes are TRBV7-2 and TRBJ1-3; 7 bases are a match to TRBD1. CDR3 nucleotides: TGTGCCAGCAGCCAGGGGGGGTCTGGAAACACCATATATTTT. It specifies CASSQGGSGNTIYF.